Sequencing of this TCR beta chain was carried out in a study of T-cell reconstitution after alpha-beta-depleted transplantation in children. Study-level findings and limits: For some patients, TCRbeta diversity was high at day 60 because of recipient T cells and thymic progenitors that survived.

As it was prepared, the TCRbeta library received unique molecular identifiers. TCRdb used MiXCR to reprocess the PCR reads, holding one entry per CDR3 protein. Of about 230,000 distinct CDR3 sequences listed, about a tenth are singletons. The table lists this clonotype with many counts. What it recognizes is unknown. CDR1 and CDR2 from the germline V gene are SGHAT and FQNNGV. This CDR3 region has 16 residues. Deletions cut 5 bases from V and 1 base from J, with 14 bases between. Source: PBMCs, taken before TCRalphabeta/CD19-depleted stem cell transplant. The receptor's source is a child under two years old with acute myeloid leukemia, due to receive a stem cell transplant. The V call is TRBV11-2, the J call TRBJ2-2; D may be TRBD1 (5 bases). DNA for the CDR3: TGTGCCAGCAGCACAGGTCCCCTGGTGAACACCGGGGAGCTGTTTTTT. Its translation: CASSTGPLVNTGELFF.